This T cell receptor (beta chain) was observed in a study of beta chain features in type 1 diabetes. The wider study: Sorted cells, approximately 100,000,000 in number, were examined across all samples.

This CDR3 region has 16 residues. The ends lost 0 bases at V and 7 bases at J; junction bases unmatched: 12. CDR1 is SGDLS and CDR2 is YYNGEE in the germline V gene. All of the isolated RNA was reverse transcribed, so expressed TCRB transcripts were sequenced. Method: immunoSEQ multiplex PCR; TCRdb's copy keeps in-frame clones and lacks some. The sample holds 350,000 to 450,000 clones, about 15% seen once. This receptor was obtained from a man younger than 40 in good health. The rearrangement joins TRBV9 to TRBJ2-5, with 7 bases identical to TRBD2. The specimen was naive CD4+ T cells from blood. CDR3 sequence: CASSVAGGNPGGTQYF. CDR3 DNA: TGTGCCAGCAGCGTAGCTGGTGGGAACCCGGGAGGGACCCAGTACTTC.